This TCR beta chain was captured in a study of T-cell reconstitution after alpha-beta-depleted transplantation in children. Researchers prepared the TCRbeta library using unique molecular identifiers, the study reports. TCRdb independently ran MiXCR on the PCR reads; one entry per CDR3 protein. Altogether some 550,000 distinct CDR3 sequences are present, approximately 22% being singletons, with the ten largest covering over 12%. The CDR3 sequence is 15 residues long. Trimming took off 0 bases at V and 6 bases at J, with 9 bases between the two ends. This clonotype was seen many times. The chain employs TRBV12-3 or TRBV12-4 and TRBJ1-6; unclear D gene. This receptor was obtained from a boy under two years old who had a stem cell transplant for acute myeloid leukemia, so the T cells may come from the graft donor. The sample consisted of PBMCs, mostly from graft donor cells, taken 360 days after TCRalphabeta/CD19-depleted stem cell transplant. The CDR3 DNA follows: TGTGCCAGCAGTTTAGCGGTCAGTAGTAATTCACCCCTCCACTTT. Amino acid sequence: CASSLAVSSNSPLHF.